This TCR beta chain was obtained from a study of beta chain features in type 1 diabetes. Every isolated RNA sample was fully reverse transcribed, so sequencing captured expressed TCRB transcripts. Data came from immunoSEQ multiplex PCR; TCRdb stores just in-frame clones and leaves some out. The table lists over 150,000 clones, approximately 7.8% of them singletons. Study-wide results and caveats: Cells expressing TCR highly could be over-represented by cDNA sequencing. Type 1 diabetes patients had VDJ junctions that carried fewer insertions and more deletions. All four CD4+ subsets of Type 1 diabetes patients contained TCRB CDR3s that were moderately but significantly shorter.

The junction had 3 bases not matched to a gene; V was cut back by 2 bases and J by 4 bases. Germline V gives CDR1 SGHRS, CDR2 YFSETQ. The CDR3 extends over 15 amino acids. As concerns this clone: Its antigen is currently unknown.

Sequencing was done on a sample of central memory CD4+ T cells from blood. This TCR came from a middle-aged woman with type 1 diabetes. The rearrangement links TRBV5-1 to TRBJ2-6, with 7 bases fitting TRBD2. The CDR3 reads CASSFGGSGANVLTF. The CDR3, as DNA: TGCGCCAGCAGCTTCGGGGGGAGCGGGGCCAACGTCCTGACTTTC.